Below, 4 T cell receptor beta chains from the same sample are listed, as sequenced in a study of neurological immune-mediated disorders. The time point is: longitudinal time-point 1 (baseline). In TCRdb, the 5' RACE reads were re-called with MiXCR into one record per CDR3 protein. Here the sample spans some 68,000 distinct CDR3 sequences, about 13% being singletons. The source material was PBMCs. These TCRs come from a female donor with HTLV-1-associated myelopathy (HAM/TSP).

This clonotype was seen at least ten times. V and J are TRBV12-3 or TRBV12-4 and TRBJ2-7; either TRBD1 or TRBD2 may supply D (5 bases each). This CDR3 comprises 14 residues. V was trimmed by 2 bases and J by 6 bases, leaving 14 bases between them. CDR3 bases: TGTGCCAGCAGTTTATTGGACATACGGGGCGAGCAGTACTTC. It encodes CASSLLDIRGEQYF.

This clonotype was seen at least ten times. In DNA form, the CDR3 reads TGCGCCAGCAGCTTGGCTACGTCAGAGCAAGAGACCCAGTACTTC. It translates to CASSLATSEQETQYF. The chain links TRBV5-1 to TRBJ2-5; the D is unclear. The CDR3 totals 15 residues. Germline CDR1 is SGHRS and CDR2 is YFSETQ. Trimming removed 0 bases at V and 2 bases at J, with 11 bases between.

The chain employs TRBV14 and TRBJ2-1, with a weak D call TRBD2 (5 bases). Trimming stripped 1 base from V and 7 bases from J, with 11 bases between. This CDR3 region has 14 residues. Germline V gene data show CDR1 as SGHDN and CDR2 as FVKESK. The CDR3 loop is CASSQAWRRNEQFF. As DNA, the CDR3 is TGTGCCAGCAGCCAAGCGTGGAGGAGGAATGAGCAGTTCTTC.

This clonotype was recorded at least ten times. This rearrangement joins TRBV18 to TRBJ1-1; a weak D match, TRBD1 (6 bases). CDR3 length: 14 amino acids. Between the trimmed V and J ends, which lost 3 bases and 5 bases, there was a span of 13 bases. Looked up from germline, CDR1 is KGHSH and CDR2 is LQKENI. CDR3 sequence: CASSPRQDGTEAFF. In DNA form, the CDR3 reads TGTGCCAGCTCACCTAGACAGGACGGGACTGAAGCTTTCTTT.